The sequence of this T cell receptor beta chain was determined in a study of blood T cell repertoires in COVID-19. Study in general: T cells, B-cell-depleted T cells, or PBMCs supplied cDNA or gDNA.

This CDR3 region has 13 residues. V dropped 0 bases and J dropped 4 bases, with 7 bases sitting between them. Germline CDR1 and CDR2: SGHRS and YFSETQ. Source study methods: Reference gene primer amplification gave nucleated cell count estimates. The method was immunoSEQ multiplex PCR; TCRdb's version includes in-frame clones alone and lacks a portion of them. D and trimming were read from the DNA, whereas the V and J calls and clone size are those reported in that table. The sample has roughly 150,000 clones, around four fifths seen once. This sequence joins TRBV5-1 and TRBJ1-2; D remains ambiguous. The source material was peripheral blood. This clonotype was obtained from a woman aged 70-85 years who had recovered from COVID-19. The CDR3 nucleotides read TGCGCCAGCAGCTTGGACAGCGGCTATGGCTACACCTTC. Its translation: CASSLDSGYGYTF.